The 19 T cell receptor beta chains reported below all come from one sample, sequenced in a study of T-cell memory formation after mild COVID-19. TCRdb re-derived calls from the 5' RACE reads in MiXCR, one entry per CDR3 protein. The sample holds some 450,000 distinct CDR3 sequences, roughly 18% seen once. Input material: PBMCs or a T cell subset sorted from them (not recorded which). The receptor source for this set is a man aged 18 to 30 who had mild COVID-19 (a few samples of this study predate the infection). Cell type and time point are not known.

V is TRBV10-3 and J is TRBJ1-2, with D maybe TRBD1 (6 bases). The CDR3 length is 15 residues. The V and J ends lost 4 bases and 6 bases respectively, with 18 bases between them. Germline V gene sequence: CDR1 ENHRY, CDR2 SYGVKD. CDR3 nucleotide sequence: TGTGCCATCAGTGCATTCGCAGGGGAGGGGGATGGCTACACCTTC. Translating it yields CAISAFAGEGDGYTF.

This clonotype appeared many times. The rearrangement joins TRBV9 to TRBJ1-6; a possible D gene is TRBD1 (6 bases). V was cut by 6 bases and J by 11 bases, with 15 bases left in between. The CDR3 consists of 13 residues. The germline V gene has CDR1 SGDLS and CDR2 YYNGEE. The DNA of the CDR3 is TGTGCCAGCACTATTACAGGGTCTACACCCCTCCACTTT. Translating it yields CASTITGSTPLHF.

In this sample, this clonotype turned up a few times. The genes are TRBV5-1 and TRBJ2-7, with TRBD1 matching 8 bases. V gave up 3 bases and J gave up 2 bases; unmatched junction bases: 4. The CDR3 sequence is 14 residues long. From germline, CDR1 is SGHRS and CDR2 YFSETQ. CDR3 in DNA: TGCGCCAGCAGCTCACAGGGGGGCCCCTACGAGCAGTACTTC. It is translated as CASSSQGGPYEQYF.

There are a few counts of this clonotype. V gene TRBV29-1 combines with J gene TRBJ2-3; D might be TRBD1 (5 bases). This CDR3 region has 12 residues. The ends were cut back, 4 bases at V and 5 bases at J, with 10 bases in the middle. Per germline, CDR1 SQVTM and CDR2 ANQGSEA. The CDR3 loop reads CSVVQGLDTQYF. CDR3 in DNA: TGCAGCGTTGTCCAGGGCCTAGATACGCAGTATTTT.

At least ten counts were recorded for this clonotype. This CDR3 reads CAKKYPPQFYGYTF. CDR3 bases: TGTGCCAAAAAGTACCCCCCACAGTTCTATGGCTACACCTTC. This chain connects TRBV12-3 or TRBV12-4 to TRBJ1-2; no firm D call. The V end lost 10 bases, the J end lost 4 bases, and 19 bases lay between the germline ends. There are 14 residues in the CDR3.

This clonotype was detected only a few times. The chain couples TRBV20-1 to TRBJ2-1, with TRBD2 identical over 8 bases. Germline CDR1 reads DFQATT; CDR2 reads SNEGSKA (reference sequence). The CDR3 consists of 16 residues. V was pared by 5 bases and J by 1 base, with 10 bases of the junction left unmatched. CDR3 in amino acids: CSAEGGSGVSYNEQFF. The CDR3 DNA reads TGCAGTGCTGAGGGGGGTAGCGGGGTATCCTACAATGAGCAGTTCTTC.

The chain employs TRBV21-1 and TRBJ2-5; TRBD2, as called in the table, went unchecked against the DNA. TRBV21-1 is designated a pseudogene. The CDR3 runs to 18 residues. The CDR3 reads CASSKGGPSGGPEETQYF. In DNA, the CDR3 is TGTGCCAGCAGCAAAGGAGGGCCTAGCGGGGGGCCAGAAGAGACCCAGTACTTC.

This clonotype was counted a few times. Here the CDR3 DNA reads TGCGCCAGCAGTCGAAGGGGGCTAACAGATACGCAGTATTTT. Translating it yields CASSRRGLTDTQYF. V is TRBV5-1 and J is TRBJ2-3, with 7 positions matching TRBD1. The V segment lost 5 bases and the J segment 3 bases; nucleotides outside the gene matches: 6. The CDR3 contains 14 residues. Germline V gives CDR1 SGHRS, CDR2 YFSETQ.

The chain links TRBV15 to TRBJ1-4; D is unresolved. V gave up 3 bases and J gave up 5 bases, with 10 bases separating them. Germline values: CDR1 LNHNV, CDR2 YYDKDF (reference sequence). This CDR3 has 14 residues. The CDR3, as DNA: TGTGCCACCAGCAGGGACGGGAAAAATGAAAAACTGTTTTTT. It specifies CATSRDGKNEKLFF.

The CDR3 loop is CASSSWDRVTAFF. The DNA for the CDR3 is TGTGCCAGCAGCTCCTGGGACAGGGTAACGGCTTTCTTT. The genes are TRBV7-2 and TRBJ1-1; 9 nucleotides line up with TRBD1. The V gene's germline CDR1 is SGHTA and CDR2 FQGNSA. This CDR3 is 13 amino acids long. The V segment lost 4 bases and the J segment 11 bases; nucleotides outside the gene matches: 8.

The CDR3 DNA reads as TGCGCCAGCAGACCTCTTGGGGGAGACAATGAGCAGTTCTTC. Its protein product is CASRPLGGDNEQFF. This rearrangement joins TRBV5-1 to TRBJ2-1, with D perhaps matching TRBD1 or TRBD2 (5 bases each). V lost 5 bases and J 5 bases, leaving 14 bases between the germline ends. Per germline, CDR1 SGHRS and CDR2 YFSETQ. This CDR3 is 14 amino acids long.

The CDR3 here is CASAGLKNTGELFF. The CDR3 region has the DNA TGTGCCAGCGCGGGACTCAAGAACACCGGGGAGCTGTTTTTT. This sequence joins TRBV10-3 and TRBJ2-2; possibly TRBD2 for D (6 bases). Trimming took 10 bases from V and 1 from J, leaving 13 bases between them. Germline V gives CDR1 ENHRY, CDR2 SYGVKD. This CDR3 region has 14 residues.

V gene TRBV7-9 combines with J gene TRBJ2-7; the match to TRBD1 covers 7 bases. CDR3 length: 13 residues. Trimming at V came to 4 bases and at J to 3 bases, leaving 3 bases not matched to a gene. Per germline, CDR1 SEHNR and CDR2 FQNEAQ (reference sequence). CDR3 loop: CASSSRDSYEQYV. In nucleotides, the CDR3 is TGTGCCAGCAGCTCCAGGGACAGCTACGAGCAGTACGTC.

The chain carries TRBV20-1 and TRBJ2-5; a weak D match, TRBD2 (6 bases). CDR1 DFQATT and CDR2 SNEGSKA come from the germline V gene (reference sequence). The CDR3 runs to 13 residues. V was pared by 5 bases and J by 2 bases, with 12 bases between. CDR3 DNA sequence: TGCAGTGCTGAAATAGCGGAACAAGAGACCCAGTACTTC. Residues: CSAEIAEQETQYF.

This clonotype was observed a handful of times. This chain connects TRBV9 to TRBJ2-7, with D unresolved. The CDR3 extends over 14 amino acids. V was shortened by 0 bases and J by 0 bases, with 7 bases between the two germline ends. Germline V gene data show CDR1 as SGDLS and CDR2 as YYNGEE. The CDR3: CASSVDGSSYEQYF. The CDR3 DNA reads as TGTGCCAGCAGCGTAGACGGTAGCTCCTACGAGCAGTACTTC.

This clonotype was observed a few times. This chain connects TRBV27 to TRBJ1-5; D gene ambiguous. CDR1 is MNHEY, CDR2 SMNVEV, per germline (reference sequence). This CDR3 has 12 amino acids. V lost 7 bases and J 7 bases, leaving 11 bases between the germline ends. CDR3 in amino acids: CASTERWQPQHF. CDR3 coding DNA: TGTGCCAGCACCGAACGGTGGCAGCCCCAGCATTTT.

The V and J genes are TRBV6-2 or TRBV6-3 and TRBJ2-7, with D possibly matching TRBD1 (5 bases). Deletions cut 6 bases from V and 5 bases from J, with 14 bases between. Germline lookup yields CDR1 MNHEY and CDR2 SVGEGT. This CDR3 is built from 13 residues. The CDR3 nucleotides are TGTGCCAGCAGCCTCAGGGTAGTGGACGAGCAGTACGTC. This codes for CASSLRVVDEQYV.

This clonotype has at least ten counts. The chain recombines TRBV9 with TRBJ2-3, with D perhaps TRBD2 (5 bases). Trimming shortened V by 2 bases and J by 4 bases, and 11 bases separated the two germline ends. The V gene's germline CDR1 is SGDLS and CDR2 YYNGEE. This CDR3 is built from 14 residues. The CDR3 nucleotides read TGTGCCAGCAGCGTGAACGGGGTCTCAGATACGCAGTATTTT. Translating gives CASSVNGVSDTQYF.

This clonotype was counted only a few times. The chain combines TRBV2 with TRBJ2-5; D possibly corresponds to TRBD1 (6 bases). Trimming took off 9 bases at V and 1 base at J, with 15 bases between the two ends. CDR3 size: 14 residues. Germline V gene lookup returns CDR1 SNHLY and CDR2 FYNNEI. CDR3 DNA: TGTGCCAGTCGTCGACAGGTCTCCCAAGAGACCCAGTACTTC. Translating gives CASRRQVSQETQYF.